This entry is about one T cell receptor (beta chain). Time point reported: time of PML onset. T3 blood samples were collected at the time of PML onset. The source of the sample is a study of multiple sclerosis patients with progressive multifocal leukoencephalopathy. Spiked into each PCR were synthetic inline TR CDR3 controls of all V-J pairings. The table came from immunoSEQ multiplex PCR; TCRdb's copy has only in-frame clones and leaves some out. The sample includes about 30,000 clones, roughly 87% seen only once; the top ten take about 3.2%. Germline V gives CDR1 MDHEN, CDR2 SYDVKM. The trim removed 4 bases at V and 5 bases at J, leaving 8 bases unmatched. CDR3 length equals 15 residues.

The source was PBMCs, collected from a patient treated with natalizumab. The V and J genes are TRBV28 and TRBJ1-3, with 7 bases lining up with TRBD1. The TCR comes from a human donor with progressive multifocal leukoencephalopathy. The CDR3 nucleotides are TGTGCCAGCAGTTCAGTAAGGACAGGCCGAAACACCATATATTTT. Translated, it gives CASSSVRTGRNTIYF. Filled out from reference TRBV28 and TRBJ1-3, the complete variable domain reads DVKVTQSSRYLVKRTGEKVFLECVQDMDHENMFWYRQDPGLGLRLIYFSYDVKMKEKGDIPEGYSVSREKKERFSLILESASTNQTSMYLCASSSVRTGRNTIYFGEGSWLTVV.